The present T cell receptor beta chain was sequenced within a study of human T cells and chemical hapten exposure. The time point denotes: patch test 1, 2 weeks after DPC sensitization. Treatment indicated: therapeutic diphenylcyclopropenone sensitization with weekly scalp DPC. Via MiXCR, TCRdb re-called the RACE reads, giving one row per CDR3 protein. The sample yields nearly 80,000 distinct CDR3 sequences, 10% to 13% seen once. Ten or more counts support this clonotype. The CDR3 length is 15 residues. Germline values: CDR1 SEHNR, CDR2 FQNEAQ (reference sequence). Deletions cut 8 bases from V and 0 bases from J, with 15 bases between.

The input for sequencing was whole blood, taken in connection with sensitization to the hapten diphenylcyclopropenone (DPC). The chain joins TRBV7-9 to TRBJ2-3, with D perhaps given as TRBD1 or TRBD2 (5 bases each). The sequence was obtained from a woman aged 45-60 years with alopecia areata. Some clones in this sample may be carry-over from other donors' samples. In DNA form, the CDR3 reads TGTGCCAGCCCAGGCAACAGGACTAGCACAGATACGCAGTATTTT. Its protein product is CASPGNRTSTDTQYF.